The 22 T cell receptor beta chains in this list originate from one sample, sequenced in a study of identical twins. TCRdb itself ran the 5' RACE reads through MiXCR, one entry per CDR3 protein. The profile shows roughly 770,000 distinct CDR3 sequences, 18% of them singletons. The sample was also reused in another study, on T cells expressing NK-cell markers.

Sequencing input: PBMCs. The receptor source for this set is a woman aged 18-29 years in good health.

This chain uses TRBV5-1 with TRBJ2-1; TRBD2 is a possible D gene (6 bases). Germline-derived CDR1 and CDR2 are SGHRS and YFSETQ. CDR3 length: 13 residues. V lost 5 bases, J lost 5 bases, and 11 bases lay in between. The CDR3 region has the DNA TGCGCCAGCAGAGGGAGACTAGACAATGAGCAGTTCTTC. Translating gives CASRGRLDNEQFF.

The chain links TRBV3-1 to TRBJ1-2; D gene uncertain. The length of the CDR3 is 15 residues. Germline loops: CDR1 LGHDT, CDR2 YNNKEL (reference sequence). V lost 0 bases and J lost 4, with 12 bases in between. The CDR3 region is CASSQEVQRTYGYTF. For the CDR3, the DNA is TGTGCCAGCAGCCAAGAGGTACAGAGAACCTATGGCTACACCTTC.

The rearrangement uses TRBV3-1 and TRBJ2-7; possible D gene TRBD2, 6 bases. The CDR3 runs 15 residues. V lost 0 bases to trimming and J lost 2 bases, with 11 bases between them. The germline V gene encodes CDR1 LGHDT and CDR2 YNNKEL (reference sequence). The DNA of the CDR3 is TGTGCCAGCAGCCAAGATTCTAGCGAAACCTACGAGCAGTACTTC. Amino acids: CASSQDSSETYEQYF.

The chain combines TRBV2 with TRBJ2-6; D is uncertain. The length of the CDR3 is 15 residues. CDR1 is SNHLY, CDR2 FYNNEI, per germline. Trimming removed 7 bases at V and 0 bases at J, with 10 bases between. The CDR3 region has the DNA TGTGCCAGCACTATTATGAGCTCTGGGGCCAACGTCCTGACTTTC. It is translated as CASTIMSSGANVLTF.

V is TRBV29-1 and J is TRBJ2-3, with D perhaps TRBD2 (6 bases). CDR3 length: 16 residues. Germline V gives CDR1 SQVTM, CDR2 ANQGSEA. V was shortened by 3 bases and J by 7 bases, with 23 bases between the two germline ends. The CDR3 reads CSVEDLREPRRNTQYF. In DNA, the CDR3 is TGCAGCGTTGAGGATCTGCGGGAACCAAGACGAAATACGCAGTATTTT.

This clonotype was counted a few times. The chain carries TRBV6-5 and TRBJ2-1, with D uncertain. Germline CDR1 and CDR2: MNHEY and SVGAGI. This CDR3 comprises 15 residues. Deletions cut 2 bases from V and 5 bases from J, with 13 bases between. The CDR3 here is CASSYRGLANNEQFF. For the CDR3, the DNA is TGTGCCAGCAGTTACCGAGGCCTGGCAAACAATGAGCAGTTCTTC.

The chain combines TRBV5-1 with TRBJ2-3; no clear D. Germline CDR1 SGHRS, CDR2 YFSETQ. This CDR3 has 15 residues. V lost 0 bases and J 1 base, leaving 9 bases between the germline ends. The CDR3: CASSLAQDRTDTQYF. The CDR3 DNA follows: TGCGCCAGCAGCTTGGCCCAGGACCGCACAGATACGCAGTATTTT.

This chain joins TRBV12-3 or TRBV12-4 and TRBJ2-7; TRBD2 matches at 12 bases. The V segment lost 6 bases and the J segment 1 base; nucleotides outside the gene matches: 19. This CDR3 is 20 amino acids long. The CDR3 loop is CASSLVTRGLAGFFSYEQYF. DNA of the CDR3: TGTGCCAGCAGCCTTGTCACAAGGGGACTAGCGGGTTTCTTTTCCTACGAGCAGTACTTC.

This clonotype turned up a few times. The gene calls are TRBV20-1 and TRBJ1-6, with unresolved D. Germline V lookup: CDR1 DFQATT, CDR2 SNEGSKA (reference sequence). Trimming removed 7 bases from V and 0 bases from J, with 7 bases in between. The CDR3 extends over 13 amino acids. The CDR3: CSGLGSYNSPLHF. Written as DNA, the CDR3 is TGCAGTGGTTTGGGCTCCTATAATTCACCCCTCCACTTT.

The chain is built from TRBV7-2 and TRBJ2-3; D ambiguous. The germline gives CDR1 SGHTA, CDR2 FQGNSA. There are 13 residues in the CDR3. V was shortened by 2 bases and J by 10 bases, with 13 bases between the two germline ends. The CDR3 DNA sequence: TGTGCCAGCAGCTTATTCCAGACGGATGCGCAGTATTTT. The encoded protein is CASSLFQTDAQYF.

The J gene is TRBJ2-1, the V gene TRBV4-2, with 7 positions matching TRBD1. The CDR3 spans 15 residues. Per the germline V gene, CDR1 is LGHNA and CDR2 is YNFKEQ. The ends lost 4 bases at V and 5 bases at J; junction bases unmatched: 8. The CDR3 DNA reads as TGTGCCAGCAGCCCGAACCAGGGGGTAGACAATGAGCAGTTCTTC. It translates to CASSPNQGVDNEQFF.

The chain combines TRBV12-3 or TRBV12-4 with TRBJ2-5; 8 nucleotides agree with TRBD1. Germline trimming cut 4 bases from V and 7 bases from J; bases unmatched to any gene: 5. The CDR3 totals 13 residues. The DNA of the CDR3 is TGTGCCAGCAGTTCACGACAGGGGCGGACCCAGTACTTC. Its protein product is CASSSRQGRTQYF.

The chain combines TRBV18 with TRBJ2-7, with D possibly TRBD1 on 5 matching bases. Trimming removed 6 bases from V and 2 bases from J, with 11 bases in between. The CDR3 length is 13 residues. Germline assignment: CDR1 KGHSH and CDR2 LQKENI. CDR3: CASSVTVAYEQYF. The CDR3, as DNA: TGTGCCAGCTCCGTGACAGTTGCCTACGAGCAGTACTTC.

This chain uses TRBV20-1 with TRBJ2-1, with 10 nucleotides matching TRBD2. V trimming: 3 bases; J trimming: 9 bases; junction bases outside the gene matches: 8. Looked up from germline, CDR1 is DFQATT and CDR2 is SNEGSKA (reference sequence). The CDR3 has 14 residues. The CDR3 nucleotides are TGCAGTGCTAGCGTGCTAGCGGGAGTAGCTGAGCAGTTCTTC. The encoded protein is CSASVLAGVAEQFF.

The rearrangement joins TRBV5-8 to TRBJ2-5; the D gene could be TRBD1 or TRBD2 (5 bases each). CDR3 length: 17 amino acids. The V gene lost 1 base and the J gene lost 5 bases, with 21 bases spanning the gap. CDR1 is SGHTS and CDR2 is YDEGEE in the germline V gene. CDR3 sequence (DNA): TGTGCCAGCAGCTTGTGGTTAGGGGACGTTCGTCAGGAGACCCAGTACTTC. Translating gives CASSLWLGDVRQETQYF.

The chain links TRBV15 to TRBJ2-3; D gene ambiguous. The germline gives CDR1 LNHNV, CDR2 YYDKDF (reference sequence). V lost 8 bases, J lost 10 bases, and 10 bases lay in between. The CDR3 is 10 amino acids. The DNA for the CDR3 is TGTGCCACCGGAACAGAACCGCAGTATTTT. This codes for CATGTEPQYF.

This clonotype came up a few times. This chain joins TRBV9 and TRBJ2-1, with 14 bases aligning to TRBD2. The V gene end was trimmed by 3 bases and the J gene end by 5 bases; junction bases not matched to a gene: 1. The length of the CDR3 is 15 residues. In germline, CDR1 is SGDLS, CDR2 YYNGEE. The CDR3 DNA is TGTGCCAGCAGCGGGACTAGCGGGAGGAACAATGAGCAGTTCTTC. Encoded protein: CASSGTSGRNNEQFF. Based on the CDR3 plus reference TRBV9 and TRBJ2-1, the full variable domain is DSGVTQTPKHLITATGQRVTLRCSPRSGDLSVYWYQQSLDQGLQFLIQYYNGEERAKGNILERFSAQQFPDLHSELNLSSLELGDSALYFCASSGTSGRNNEQFFGPGTRLTVL.

The gene calls are TRBV6-2 or TRBV6-3 and TRBJ2-1; 12 bases are shared with TRBD2. The CDR3 is 16 amino acids. The J segment lost 10 bases and the V segment lost 3 bases, leaving 10 bases of the junction unmatched. The germline CDR1 and CDR2 sequences are MNHEY and SVGEGT. CDR3 amino acids: CASSYPTSGRSREQFF. CDR3 DNA sequence: TGTGCCAGCAGTTATCCGACTAGCGGGAGATCGCGGGAGCAGTTCTTC.

This clonotype was detected many times. The V gene is TRBV5-5, the J gene TRBJ1-2; the match to TRBD1 covers 9 bases. Germline V lookup: CDR1 SGHKS, CDR2 YYEKEE (reference sequence). The CDR3 spans 14 residues. Losses at the gene ends were 5 bases for V and 2 bases for J; bases not matched to a gene: 4. The CDR3 DNA reads TGTGCCAGCAGGCCTGGACAGGGGAACTATGGCTACACCTTC. Translation: CASRPGQGNYGYTF.

This clonotype was detected a few times. The chain recombines TRBV27 with TRBJ2-7; TRBD2 agrees at 13 bases. Germline V lookup: CDR1 MNHEY, CDR2 SMNVEV (reference sequence). The CDR3 loop spans 16 amino acids. The V segment lost 7 bases and the J segment 3 bases; nucleotides outside the gene matches: 9. The CDR3 reads CASIFWGTSGIYEQYF. DNA of the CDR3: TGTGCCAGCATCTTTTGGGGGACTAGCGGGATCTACGAGCAGTACTTC.

The table lists this clonotype with a few counts. V usage is TRBV4-3 and J usage is TRBJ2-5; TRBD2 matches 11 bases. The V gene's germline CDR1 is LGHNA and CDR2 YSLEER. Germline trimming cut 4 bases from V and 3 bases from J; bases unmatched to any gene: 4. The CDR3 totals 15 residues. This CDR3 reads CASSRSGLAEETQYF. The CDR3 DNA is TGCGCCAGCAGCCGCTCGGGACTAGCGGAAGAGACCCAGTACTTC.

The chain uses TRBV19 and TRBJ2-3, with TRBD1 as a possible D gene (6 bases). This CDR3 has 15 residues. Trimming removed 4 bases at V and 0 bases at J, with 11 bases between. From germline, CDR1 is LNHDA and CDR2 SQIVND (reference sequence). CDR3 protein: CASSRDIYSTDTQYF. The CDR3 bases are TGTGCCAGTAGTAGGGACATCTACAGCACAGATACGCAGTATTTT.